This TCR beta chain was captured by sequencing in a study of OX40 agonist ivuxolimab in advanced cancers. Findings and caveats of the study: CD4+ T cells averaged fewer expanded clones than CD8+ T cells.

Patients had blood sampled at baseline and again on cycle 4 day 1 and cycle 7 day 1. As regards this clone: Its antigen is unidentified.

The CDR3 totals 15 residues. The ends lost 4 bases at V and 5 bases at J; junction bases unmatched: 5. CDR1 LGHNA and CDR2 YSLEER come from the germline V gene. The repertoire was sequenced with immunoSEQ multiplex PCR; TCRdb's copy has only in-frame clones and lacks some. This table has 20,000 to 25,000 clones, over 75% appearing once. This material consisted of CD4+ or CD8+ T cells sorted from blood, taken in a trial of the OX40 agonist ivuxolimab. The V gene is TRBV4-3, the J gene TRBJ2-1; 10 positions agree with TRBD1. This TCR came from an adult with an advanced solid tumor such as melanoma, head and neck, liver or kidney cancer. The CDR3 here is CASSLGQGENNEQFF. The CDR3 DNA is TGCGCCAGCAGCCTAGGACAGGGGGAAAACAATGAGCAGTTCTTC.